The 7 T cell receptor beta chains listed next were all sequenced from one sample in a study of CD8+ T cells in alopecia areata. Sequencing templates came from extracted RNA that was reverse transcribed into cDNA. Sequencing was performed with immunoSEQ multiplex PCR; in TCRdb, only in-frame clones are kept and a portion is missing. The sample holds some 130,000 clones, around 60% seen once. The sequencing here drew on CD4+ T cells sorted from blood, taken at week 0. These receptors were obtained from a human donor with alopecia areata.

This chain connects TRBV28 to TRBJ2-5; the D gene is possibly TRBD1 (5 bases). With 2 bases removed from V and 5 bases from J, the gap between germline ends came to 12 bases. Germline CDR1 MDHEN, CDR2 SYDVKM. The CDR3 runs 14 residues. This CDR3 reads CASSLNQGYETQYF. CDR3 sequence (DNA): TGTGCCAGCAGTTTAAATCAGGGTTATGAGACCCAGTACTTC.

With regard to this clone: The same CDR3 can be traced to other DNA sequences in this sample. The chain's CDR3 is CASSLGLAGGTDTQYF. Here the CDR3 DNA reads TGCGCCAGCAGCCTGGGACTAGCGGGAGGAACAGATACGCAGTATTTT. The V and J genes are TRBV5-1 and TRBJ2-3; 15 bases match TRBD2. The CDR3 loop spans 16 amino acids. J lost 3 bases, V lost 4 bases, and 3 bases had no gene match. Germline V gives CDR1 SGHRS, CDR2 YFSETQ.

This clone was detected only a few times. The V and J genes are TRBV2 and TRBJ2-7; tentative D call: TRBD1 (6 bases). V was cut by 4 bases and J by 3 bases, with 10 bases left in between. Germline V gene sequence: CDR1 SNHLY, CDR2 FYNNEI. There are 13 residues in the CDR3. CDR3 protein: CASSGPRGYEQYF. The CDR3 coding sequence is TGTGCCAGCAGTGGACCCAGGGGCTACGAGCAGTACTTC.

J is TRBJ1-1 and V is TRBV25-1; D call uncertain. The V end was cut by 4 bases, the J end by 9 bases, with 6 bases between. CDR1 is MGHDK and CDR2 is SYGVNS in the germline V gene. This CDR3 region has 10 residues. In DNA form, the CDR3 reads TGTGCCAGCAGTGTAATACAAGCTTTCTTT. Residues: CASSVIQAFF.

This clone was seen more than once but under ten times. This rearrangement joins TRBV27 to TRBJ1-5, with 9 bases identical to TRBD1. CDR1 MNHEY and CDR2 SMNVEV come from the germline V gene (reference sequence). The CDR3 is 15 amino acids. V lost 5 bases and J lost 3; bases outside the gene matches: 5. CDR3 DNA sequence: TGTGCCAGCAGTCCCGGGACAGGGAACAATCAGCCCCAGCATTTT. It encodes CASSPGTGNNQPQHF.

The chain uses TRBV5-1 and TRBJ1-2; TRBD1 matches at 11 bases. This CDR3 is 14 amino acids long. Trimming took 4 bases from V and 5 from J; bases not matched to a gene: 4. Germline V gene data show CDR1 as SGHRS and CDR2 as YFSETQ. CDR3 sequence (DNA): TGCGCCAGCAGCGCAGGGACAGGGGGTTATGGCTACACCTTC. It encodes CASSAGTGGYGYTF.

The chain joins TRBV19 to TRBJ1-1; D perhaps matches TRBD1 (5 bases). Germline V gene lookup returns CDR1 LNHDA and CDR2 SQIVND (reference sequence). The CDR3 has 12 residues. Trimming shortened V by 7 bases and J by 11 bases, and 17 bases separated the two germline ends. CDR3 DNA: TGTGCCAGTAAGAGGGACGGTTCGGTGGCTTTCTTT. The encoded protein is CASKRDGSVAFF.